The T cell receptor beta chain under discussion was sequenced for a study of CD8 T cells in ankylosing spondylitis. General study findings and limits: Seemingly characteristic of ankylosing spondylitis blood was a TCR beta motif consisting of about 8 highly homologous variants. Matched synovial fluid from ankylosing spondylitis patients was reported to be enriched for disease-linked clones.

TCRdb processed the 5' RACE reads anew with MiXCR; each CDR3 protein has one entry. This table has about 340,000 distinct CDR3 sequences, roughly 8% appearing once. The CDR3 has 12 amino acids. The germline gives CDR1 SQVTM, CDR2 ANQGSEA. Between the trimmed V and J ends, which lost 5 bases and 6 bases, there was a span of 12 bases. At least ten counts were recorded for this clonotype. Its antigen is undetermined. The sequence derives from a male donor with ankylosing spondylitis. The genes are TRBV29-1 and TRBJ2-3, with a tentative D call TRBD2 (5 bases). Material for sequencing was blood, either unsorted or a sorted T cell fraction (not recorded which). The CDR3 here is CSVSEGADTQYF. In DNA form, the CDR3 reads TGCAGCGTTTCTGAGGGAGCGGATACGCAGTATTTT.